Reported below is one T cell receptor beta chain. Molecular barcoding with unique molecular identifiers was used for the TCRbeta library. TCRdb re-called the PCR reads through MiXCR, storing one row per CDR3 protein. The profile covers 350,000 to 450,000 distinct CDR3 sequences, with less than 15% appearing a single time and around 4.5% taken by the ten largest. The data were obtained in a study of T-cell reconstitution after alpha-beta-depleted transplantation in children. V shed 2 bases, J shed 5 bases, and the junction held 9 bases outside the gene matches. Germline V lookup: CDR1 MGHDK, CDR2 SYGVNS. The CDR3 totals 16 residues.

The receptor was isolated from a human donor who donated a stem cell graft to a child with Fanconi anemia. Sequencing used PBMCs, obtained from the stem cell graft. The V and J genes are TRBV25-1 and TRBJ2-1, with 7 bases lining up with TRBD2. The CDR3 DNA sequence: TGTGCCAGCAGTGAAGCTCCAGGGAGGGCGGACAATGAGCAGTTCTTC. Protein: CASSEAPGRADNEQFF.